What follows describes a single T cell receptor beta chain. This specimen comes from a study of cytomegalovirus exposure and HLA in healthy donors. PCR involved 60 Vbeta and 13 Jbeta primers. Sequenced by immunoSEQ multiplex PCR; TCRdb stores in-frame clones only, minus some. Recorded for this sample: 80,000 or so clones. The germline CDR1 and CDR2 sequences are SGHRS and YFSETQ. CDR3 size: 14 residues. With 0 bases removed from V and 6 bases from J, the gap between germline ends came to 11 bases. Sequenced sample: PBMCs. This receptor was obtained from a woman between 25 and 40 years old in good health and CMV-seronegative. This chain joins TRBV5-1 and TRBJ2-3; TRBD1 might be the D (5 bases). DNA of the CDR3: TGCGCCAGCAGCTTGGGCAGGGATGGTGATACGCAGTATTTT. Translated: CASSLGRDGDTQYF.